This is a list of T cell receptor beta chains from one sample in a study of blood T cell repertoires in COVID-19. The repertoire was sequenced with immunoSEQ multiplex PCR; TCRdb's copy has only in-frame clones and lacks some. The top ten clones hold 4.9% of a sample with more than 200,000 clones, 82% of them seen once. The sample consisted of peripheral blood. The source is a woman of 80 years or more with active or convalescent COVID-19. The CDR3 runs from the conserved cysteine through the conserved F or W. D genes are given only for firm matches. Size values are once, few and many counts, or a class for expanded clones, and some rows have none.

.	.	TRBV4-1	TRBJ1-3	CASSQGRQGRRTGNTIYF	TGCGCCAGCAGCCAAGGTCGGCAGGGAAGGAGAACCGGAAACACCATATATTTT
.	.	TRBV19	TRBJ1-2	CASSPIGTNGYTF	TGTGCCAGTAGTCCCATTGGAACTAATGGCTACACCTTC
few	.	TRBV18	TRBJ1-2	CASSGANYGYTF	TGTGCCAGCTCAGGAGCTAACTATGGCTACACCTTC
.	.	TRBV5-5	TRBJ2-3	CASSLLARGFADTQYF	TGTGCCAGCAGCTTGCTTGCCAGGGGTTTCGCAGATACGCAGTATTTT
.	TRBD2	TRBV5-1	TRBJ2-1	CASSLSPLAGGQNEQFF	TGCGCCAGCAGCTTGAGCCCGCTAGCGGGAGGGCAGAATGAGCAGTTCTTC
.	.	TRBV4-1	TRBJ1-4	CASSQDSTGATNEKLFF	TGCGCCAGCAGCCAAGACAGCACGGGTGCAACTAATGAAAAACTGTTTTTT
.	.	TRBV11-2	TRBJ2-7	CASSLAGREQYF	TGTGCCAGCAGCTTAGCTGGGCGCGAGCAGTACTTC
few	.	TRBV4-2	TRBJ2-1	CASSQVRGLILF	TGTGCCAGCAGCCAAGTTCGAGGGCTAATACTCTTC
.	TRBD2	TRBV3-1/TRBV3-2	TRBJ2-3	CASSQPSGGEGDTQYF	TGTGCCAGCAGCCAACCAAGCGGGGGGGAGGGAGATACGCAGTATTTT
.	.	TRBV4-1	TRBJ1-1	CASSPREGRTEAFF	TGCGCCAGCAGCCCCCGAGAGGGGAGGACTGAAGCTTTCTTT
.	.	TRBV5-1	TRBJ2-2	CASSLTSSNTGELFF	TGCGCCAGCAGCTTGACTAGCTCAAACACCGGGGAGCTGTTTTTT
once	.	TRBV6-6	TRBJ1-2	CSCFRTGQNYGYTF	TGTAGCTGTTTCAGAACAGGGCAGAACTATGGCTACACCTTC
once	TRBD2	TRBV2	TRBJ2-1	CASSPTSGMYNEQFF	TGTGCCAGCAGCCCGACTAGCGGGATGTACAATGAGCAGTTCTTC
once	TRBD2	TRBV10-2	TRBJ2-2	CASSGGVPAGVVTGELFF	TGCGCCAGCAGTGGGGGAGTCCCAGCGGGAGTTGTCACCGGGGAGCTGTTTTTT
.	.	TRBV30	TRBJ1-2	CAWSLQGRANGYTF	TGTGCCTGGAGTCTTCAGGGGCGGGCGAATGGCTACACCTTC
.	TRBD1	TRBV6-6	TRBJ1-5	CASSLNRGSNQPQHF	TGTGCCAGCAGTTTAAACAGGGGTAGCAATCAGCCCCAGCATTTT
few	TRBD1	TRBV7-9	TRBJ2-7	CASSPRDRVSYEQYF	TGTGCCAGCAGCCCCCGGGACAGGGTTTCCTACGAGCAGTACTTC
once	TRBD2	TRBV10-3	TRBJ2-7	CAISGTSGGRGEQYF	TGTGCCATCAGCGGGACTAGCGGGGGCCGGGGCGAGCAGTACTTC
.	.	TRBV12-5	TRBJ2-1	CASGLSGVNEQFF	TGTGCTAGTGGTTTATCAGGGGTCAATGAGCAGTTCTTC
.	.	TRBV11-2	TRBJ1-5	CASSLASGQPQHF	TGTGCCAGCAGCTTAGCGTCGGGACAGCCCCAGCATTTT
.	.	TRBV12-2	TRBJ1-2	CASRLPTVYIYGYTF	TGTGCAAGTCGCTTGCCTACAGTTTATATCTATGGCTACACCTTC
.	.	TRBV13	TRBJ2-2	CASSPTVAGELFF	TGTGCCAGCAGCCCTACAGTTGCCGGGGAGCTGTTTTTT